The rows below give T cell receptor beta chains drawn from one sample of a study of CD4 T cells in relation to SARS-CoV-2 and coronaviruses. The table came from immunoSEQ multiplex PCR; TCRdb's copy has only in-frame clones and leaves some out. The sample holds just under 20,000 clones, around 80% seen once. These TCRs are of unknown antigen specificity. The sequenced sample consisted of CD4+ T cells from PBMCs, cultured in vitro. These receptors all stem from a human donor in good health. Each CDR3 is given with its conserved first and last residue. Fields, in order: J gene, clone size, V gene, D gene, CDR3 DNA, CDR3 protein. A D gene is named only where the DNA matches it firmly. Where a row states a size, it is once, few, many or the class of an expanded clone; other rows omit it.

J: TRBJ2-1; size: NA; V: TRBV3-1/TRBV3-2; D: TRBD2; DNA: TGTGCCAGCAGCACCCAGACTAGCGTCTACAATGAGCAGTTCTTC; CDR3: CASSTQTSVYNEQFF
J: TRBJ1-5; size: few; V: TRBV5-4; D: NA; DNA: TGTGCCAGCAGCTCAGGACCCTTTAGCAATCAGCCCCAGCATTTT; CDR3: CASSSGPFSNQPQHF
J: TRBJ1-1; size: NA; V: TRBV11-2; D: TRBD1; DNA: TGTGCCAGCAGCTTTAATGACAGGGCTGAAGCTTTCTTT; CDR3: CASSFNDRAEAFF
J: TRBJ1-1; size: NA; V: TRBV19; D: NA; DNA: TGTGCCAGCCTCAAATCGGGACGGATGAACACTGAAGCTTTCTTT; CDR3: CASLKSGRMNTEAFF
J: TRBJ2-2; size: NA; V: TRBV2; D: NA; DNA: TGTGCCAGCAGGACCATAAACACCGGGGAGCTGTTTTTT; CDR3: CASRTINTGELFF
J: TRBJ1-3; size: NA; V: TRBV7-3; D: TRBD1; DNA: TGTGCCAGCAGCTCGACAGGGGGTGGCACCATATATTTT; CDR3: CASSSTGGGTIYF
J: TRBJ2-2; size: NA; V: TRBV11-1; D: TRBD1; DNA: TGTGCCAGCAGCTCCCAACCGGGACAGGTCACCGGGGAGCTGTTTTTT; CDR3: CASSSQPGQVTGELFF
J: TRBJ2-1; size: NA; V: TRBV11-3; D: NA; DNA: TGTGCCAGCAGCTCGCGCCGGGGGAGCTCCTACAATGAGCAGTTCTTC; CDR3: CASSSRRGSSYNEQFF
J: TRBJ2-3; size: NA; V: TRBV5-1; D: NA; DNA: TGCGCCAGCAGCTTGCAGGGGACAATATCAGATACGCAGTATTTT; CDR3: CASSLQGTISDTQYF
J: TRBJ1-5; size: NA; V: TRBV4-1; D: NA; DNA: TGCGCCAGCAGCCTATTATGGGACCTCACCCAGGGGCAGCCCCAGCATTTT; CDR3: CASSLLWDLTQGQPQHF
J: TRBJ2-1; size: once; V: TRBV7-6; D: TRBD2; DNA: TGTGCCAGCAGCCCGACTAGCCTCTCCTACAATGAGCAGTTCTTC; CDR3: CASSPTSLSYNEQFF
J: TRBJ2-2; size: NA; V: TRBV7-9; D: TRBD1; DNA: TGTGCCAGCGGCCGGGACAGGGTTAAAGCGATGACCGGGGAGCTGTTTTTT; CDR3: CASGRDRVKAMTGELFF
J: TRBJ2-1; size: NA; V: TRBV6-1; D: NA; DNA: TGTGCCAGCAGTGAACAGAGACTGGGGGAGCAGTTCTTC; CDR3: CASSEQRLGEQFF
J: TRBJ1-2; size: NA; V: TRBV28; D: TRBD1; DNA: TGTGCCAGCAGACTCCAGGGGGATGGCTACACCTTC; CDR3: CASRLQGDGYTF
J: TRBJ2-7; size: few; V: TRBV5-4; D: TRBD1; DNA: TGTGCCAGCAGCTTTGACAGGGGAGGCGAGCAGTACTTC; CDR3: CASSFDRGGEQYF
J: TRBJ1-5; size: NA; V: TRBV19; D: NA; DNA: TGTGCCAGTAGTGCCGGATATAGCAATCAGCCCCAGCATTTT; CDR3: CASSAGYSNQPQHF
J: TRBJ2-3; size: once; V: TRBV7-9; D: TRBD1; DNA: TGTGCCAGCAGCTTAGCCAGGGGGCAAGATACGCAGTATTTT; CDR3: CASSLARGQDTQYF
J: TRBJ1-4; size: once; V: TRBV3-1/TRBV3-2; D: TRBD1; DNA: TGTGCCAGCAGCCAAGGGACAGGAGAAAAACTGTTTTTT; CDR3: CASSQGTGEKLFF
J: TRBJ2-3; size: NA; V: TRBV19; D: NA; DNA: TGTGCCAGTAGGCGGGTTGAGACAGATACGCAGTATTTT; CDR3: CASRRVETDTQYF
J: TRBJ1-5; size: NA; V: TRBV6-6; D: NA; DNA: TGTGCCAGCAGTTACTCGTCGGGGACTTTTCGTCAGCCCCAGCATTTT; CDR3: CASSYSSGTFRQPQHF
J: TRBJ1-3; size: NA; V: TRBV25-1; D: NA; DNA: TGTGCCAGCAGGGGAACCGGGCCAGCCGGAAACACCATATATTTT; CDR3: CASRGTGPAGNTIYF
J: TRBJ2-3; size: NA; V: TRBV12-3/TRBV12-4; D: NA; DNA: TGTGCCAGCAGTTTATGGTTAGGTACGCAGTATTTT; CDR3: CASSLWLGTQYF
J: TRBJ1-1; size: NA; V: TRBV27; D: TRBD1; DNA: TGTGCCAGCAGTTCTAACAGGGGAAACACTGAAGCTTTCTTT; CDR3: CASSSNRGNTEAFF
J: TRBJ2-7; size: NA; V: TRBV28; D: TRBD2; DNA: TGTGCCAGCCAATCCTCAGTCCTCGAGACTAGCGGGAGCGTATTCACCTACGAGCAGTACTTC; CDR3: CASQSSVLETSGSVFTYEQYF
J: TRBJ2-2; size: NA; V: TRBV19; D: TRBD1; DNA: TGTGCCAGTAGTATCCCACAGGGGGCCGGCACCGGGGAGCTGTTTTTT; CDR3: CASSIPQGAGTGELFF
J: TRBJ1-6; size: few; V: TRBV6-5; D: TRBD1; DNA: TGTGCCAGCAGTCGACAGGGGAATTCACCCCTCCACTTT; CDR3: CASSRQGNSPLHF
J: TRBJ1-1; size: NA; V: TRBV19; D: TRBD1; DNA: TGTGCCAGTAGTTCCCCCGACAGGGATCCTGAAGCTTTCTTT; CDR3: CASSSPDRDPEAFF
J: TRBJ2-3; size: NA; V: TRBV7-3; D: NA; DNA: TGTGCCAGCAGCCCCTCCCCACGGGGCACAGATACGCAGTATTTT; CDR3: CASSPSPRGTDTQYF
J: TRBJ2-3; size: NA; V: TRBV5-6; D: TRBD2; DNA: TGTGCCAGCGGCGCGTACGGGACTATTGCGTATACGCAGTATTTT; CDR3: CASGAYGTIAYTQYF
J: TRBJ1-4; size: NA; V: TRBV12-3/TRBV12-4; D: NA; DNA: TGTGCCAGCAGTTTCGGGGAAAAACTGTTTTTT; CDR3: CASSFGEKLFF
J: TRBJ2-7; size: few; V: TRBV5-1; D: NA; DNA: TGCGCCAGCAGCTTGGAGGGCTACGAGCAGTACTTC; CDR3: CASSLEGYEQYF
J: TRBJ1-5; size: few; V: TRBV6-5; D: NA; DNA: TGTGCCAGCAGCCCCGGACAGTTACAGCCCCAGCATTTT; CDR3: CASSPGQLQPQHF
J: TRBJ1-1; size: NA; V: TRBV2; D: NA; DNA: TGTGCCAGCAGCTTACAGGGAGGCGACACTGAAGCTTTCTTT; CDR3: CASSLQGGDTEAFF
J: TRBJ2-1; size: NA; V: TRBV4-1; D: NA; DNA: TGCGCCAGCAGCCAAAGTGGCGGTTCCTACAATGAGCAGTTCTTC; CDR3: CASSQSGGSYNEQFF
J: TRBJ2-7; size: once; V: TRBV18; D: NA; DNA: TGTGCCAGCTCACCGTTCCCCGGGTCCTACGAGCAGTACTTC; CDR3: CASSPFPGSYEQYF
J: TRBJ1-1; size: NA; V: TRBV15; D: TRBD1; DNA: TGTGCCACCAGCAGGGACAGGACTAGTGGTGAAGCTTTCTTT; CDR3: CATSRDRTSGEAFF
J: TRBJ1-2; size: few; V: TRBV2; D: NA; DNA: TGTGCCAGCAGGGAAGGAGGGGGAATTTATGGCTACACCTTC; CDR3: CASREGGGIYGYTF
J: TRBJ2-7; size: NA; V: TRBV5-6; D: TRBD1; DNA: TGTGCCAGCAGCGCGATCGGACAGGGTCTTTCTACCTACGAGCAGTACTTC; CDR3: CASSAIGQGLSTYEQYF
J: TRBJ1-4; size: NA; V: TRBV18; D: NA; DNA: TGTGCCAGCTCACAACGGCGAAATGATAATGAAAAACTGTTTTTT; CDR3: CASSQRRNDNEKLFF
J: TRBJ1-5; size: NA; V: TRBV11-2; D: NA; DNA: TGTGCCAGCAGCTTAGGTTTACACTCAAATCAGCCCCAGCATTTT; CDR3: CASSLGLHSNQPQHF
J: TRBJ2-7; size: NA; V: TRBV5-1; D: TRBD1; DNA: TGCGCCAGCAGCCAATCCCGGGACAGCCCTTTATACGAGCAGTACTTC; CDR3: CASSQSRDSPLYEQYF
J: TRBJ1-1; size: few; V: TRBV7-6; D: NA; DNA: TGTGCCAGCAGCTCGGGACCCCCGAACACTGAAGCTTTCTTT; CDR3: CASSSGPPNTEAFF
J: TRBJ1-2; size: NA; V: TRBV5-1; D: NA; DNA: TGCGCCAGCAGCCCGGACATGGGCCATTATGGCTACACCTTC; CDR3: CASSPDMGHYGYTF
J: TRBJ1-2; size: few; V: TRBV21-1; D: NA; DNA: TGTGCCAGCAGAGACAGGGACGTCTATGGCTACACCTTC; CDR3: CASRDRDVYGYTF